This T cell receptor beta chain originates from a study of blood T cell repertoires in COVID-19. Enrollees, about 18 to 100 years old, lived in 25 or so US areas. What the recovered Cohort 3 donors had was two negative PCRs, clearance, or symptom resolution. V lost 3 bases to trimming and J lost 3 bases, with 18 bases between them. The CDR3 spans 16 residues. Per germline, CDR1 MNHEY and CDR2 SVGEGT. Per the original data handling: Reference gene primer amplification gave estimated nucleated cell counts. Assay used: immunoSEQ multiplex PCR; TCRdb lists only in-frame clones, some missing. V and J calls and clone size follow that table, whereas D and trimming were derived from the DNA. The data contain about 470,000 clones, around 90% of them singletons.

The clonotype originates from a woman in her late teens or twenties who had recovered from COVID-19. V and J are TRBV6-2 or TRBV6-3 and TRBJ2-7, with D tentatively TRBD1 (5 bases). The sequencing sample was made of PBMCs or T cells enriched from blood (not recorded which). CDR3 protein: CASSYDRGSNVYEQYF. The CDR3, as DNA: TGTGCCAGCAGTTATGATAGGGGTTCGAACGTCTACGAGCAGTACTTC.